The clone carrying this T cell receptor beta chain was detected many times. These data belong to a study of T cells in Graves' hyperthyroidism and ophthalmopathy. The CDR3 contains 14 residues. Germline CDR1 and CDR2: LGHDT and YNNKEL (reference sequence). V lost 6 bases and J lost 2, with 12 bases in between. The investigators amplified TCR beta CDR3 regions from RNA transcripts. The primer set for the first-round RT-PCR of the TCR CDR3 was HTBI. TCRdb re-called the multiplex PCR reads through MiXCR, storing one row per CDR3 protein. The profile shows 300,000 to 500,000 distinct CDR3 sequences, around 15% of them singletons.

The chain carries TRBV3-1 and TRBJ2-3; D gene unclear. The origin of this receptor is a man aged 45-65 years with Graves' ophthalmopathy. Source material: blood. CDR3 residues: CASSRSPLTDTQYF. CDR3 in DNA: TGTGCCAGCAGTCGGAGCCCTCTCACAGATACGCAGTATTTT.